The 14 T cell receptor beta chains presented below share a single source sample, sequenced in a study of blood T cell repertoires in COVID-19. Using immunoSEQ multiplex PCR, the repertoire was profiled, and TCRdb retains in-frame clones only, with some absent. The sample lists over 200,000 clones; approximately 80% were seen once. The sample consisted of PBMCs or T cells enriched from blood (not recorded which). These receptors were obtained from a woman aged 45-60 years with acute COVID-19.

This chain links TRBV29-1 with TRBJ1-4; tentatively, D is TRBD1 (5 bases). V gave up 6 bases and J gave up 7 bases, with 12 bases separating them. The CDR3 has 12 amino acids. Germline CDR1 and CDR2: SQVTM and ANQGSEA. CDR3 protein: CSVFGRGEKLFF. CDR3 bases: TGCAGCGTGTTTGGTAGGGGTGAAAAACTGTTTTTT.

V and J are TRBV12-5 and TRBJ1-2, with D unresolved. V lost 6 bases to trimming and J lost 5 bases, with 10 bases between them. CDR1 is LGHNT and CDR2 is FRNRAP in the germline V gene. This CDR3 spans 12 amino acids. This CDR3 is CASGNRGYGYTF. In nucleotides, the CDR3 is TGTGCTAGTGGAAATAGAGGGTATGGCTACACCTTC. Looking up the rest from reference TRBV12-5 and TRBJ1-2 gives the full variable domain: DARVTQTPRHKVTEMGQEVTMRCQPILGHNTVFWYRQTMMQGLELLAYFRNRAPLDDSGMPKDRFSAEMPDATLATLKIQPSEPRDSAVYFCASGNRGYGYTFGSGTRLTVV.

The CDR3 loop reads CASSQNRGSGNTIYF. The CDR3 DNA follows: TGCGCCAGCAGTCAGAACAGGGGGTCAGGAAACACCATATATTTT. The rearrangement links TRBV23-1 to TRBJ1-3, with 8 nucleotides matching TRBD1. TRBV23-1 is an ORF, with its function uncertain. The trim removed 3 bases at V and 4 bases at J, leaving 5 bases unmatched. The CDR3 is 15 amino acids.

This chain connects TRBV7-2 to TRBJ2-3; 10 positions agree with TRBD1. CDR1 and CDR2 (germline): SGHTA, FQGNSA. Trimming at V came to 3 bases and at J to 5 bases, leaving 5 bases not matched to a gene. This CDR3 has 15 residues. The CDR3 region has the DNA TGTGCCAGCAGCTTCCGACAGGGGGCTTTAGATACGCAGTATTTT. Protein: CASSFRQGALDTQYF.

This chain links TRBV24-1 with TRBJ2-1; 7 bases agree with TRBD1. The length of the CDR3 is 14 residues. The V segment lost 3 bases and the J segment 10 bases; nucleotides outside the gene matches: 8. Germline loops: CDR1 KGHDR, CDR2 SFDVKD. As DNA, the CDR3 is TGTGCCACCAGTGATCCCGGGACAGCCCAGGAGCAGTTCTTC. Translation gives CATSDPGTAQEQFF.

The chain carries TRBV7-9 and TRBJ2-3; D possibly corresponds to TRBD2 (6 bases). The CDR3 consists of 15 residues. The germline V gene has CDR1 SEHNR and CDR2 FQNEAQ (reference sequence). The V and J ends lost 0 bases and 4 bases respectively, with 11 bases between them. CDR3 DNA sequence: TGTGCCAGCAGCTTAGCAGGGCTAGCGCCAGATACGCAGTATTTT. Translated: CASSLAGLAPDTQYF.

The DNA of the CDR3 is TGCGCCAGCAGCTTGGGCGCGGCTAGCGGGAGATACAAGACCCAGTACTTC. This encodes CASSLGAASGRYKTQYF. V and J are TRBV5-1 and TRBJ2-5; TRBD2 aligns across 10 bases. CDR3 length: 17 residues. V shed 0 bases, J shed 6 bases, and the junction held 11 bases outside the gene matches. Germline V gene data show CDR1 as SGHRS and CDR2 as YFSETQ.

The chain has TRBV28 and TRBJ1-6; D call uncertain. The CDR3 contains 12 residues. Trimming pared 9 bases from V and 7 bases from J, leaving 10 bases between. Germline V CDR1 and CDR2: MDHEN, SYDVKM. The CDR3 nucleotides read TGTGCCAGTACGAGGGTGAATTCACCCCTCCACTTT. Translating it yields CASTRVNSPLHF.

The CDR3 sequence: CASSLEGGRTGELFF. The CDR3 bases are TGCGCCAGCAGCTTGGAAGGGGGCCGGACCGGGGAGCTGTTTTTT. The chain joins TRBV5-1 to TRBJ2-2; 7 nucleotides line up with TRBD1. There are 15 residues in the CDR3. Germline lookup yields CDR1 SGHRS and CDR2 YFSETQ. V was pared by 0 bases and J by 5 bases, with 4 bases of the junction left unmatched.

CDR3: CASSLFEGYGYTF. CDR3 nucleotide sequence: TGTGCCAGCAGCCTCTTTGAGGGCTATGGCTACACCTTC. This chain joins TRBV28 and TRBJ1-2; no definite D call. V gave up 6 bases and J gave up 4 bases, with 12 bases separating them. Germline V gives CDR1 MDHEN, CDR2 SYDVKM. This CDR3 contains 13 residues.

The V gene is TRBV4-2, the J gene TRBJ2-7; tentative D call: TRBD2 (5 bases). CDR1 is LGHNA and CDR2 is YNFKEQ in the germline V gene. Trimming left V 1 base short and J 5 bases short, with 18 bases between. There are 16 residues in the CDR3. CDR3 loop: CASSQVQMGRGNEQYF. CDR3 bases: TGTGCCAGCAGCCAAGTTCAAATGGGGAGAGGAAACGAGCAGTACTTC.

This chain connects TRBV2 to TRBJ2-7; TRBD1 agrees at 8 bases. The germline V gene encodes CDR1 SNHLY and CDR2 FYNNEI. V was pared by 4 bases and J by 6 bases, with 8 bases of the junction left unmatched. The CDR3 totals 14 residues. The CDR3 DNA reads as TGTGCCAGCAGTGGAAGGCAGGGGGCCGGCGAGCAGTACTTC. Amino acid sequence: CASSGRQGAGEQYF. The full variable domain, rest sourced from reference TRBV2 and TRBJ2-7, is EPEVTQTPSHQVTQMGQEVILRCVPISNHLYFYWYRQILGQKVEFLVSFYNNEISEKSEIFDDQFSVERPDGSNFTLKIRSTKLEDSAMYFCASSGRQGAGEQYFGPGTRLTVT.

The chain employs TRBV5-1 and TRBJ2-3; 14 nucleotides line up with TRBD2. This CDR3 contains 16 residues. From germline, CDR1 is SGHRS and CDR2 YFSETQ. Unmatched junction bases numbered 4, after V lost 2 bases and J lost 5 bases. The chain's CDR3 is CASSFGLAGGEDTQYF. In DNA form, the CDR3 reads TGCGCCAGCAGCTTCGGACTAGCGGGGGGTGAAGATACGCAGTATTTT.

The chain couples TRBV27 to TRBJ2-2; 11 positions match TRBD2. With V trimmed by 5 bases and J by 2 bases, 13 bases remained unmatched. Germline CDR1 MNHEY, CDR2 SMNVEV (reference sequence). CDR3 length: 19 residues. Here the CDR3 DNA reads TGTGCCAGCAGTCCGGAGGGGAACCGACTAGCGGGAAACACCGGGGAGCTGTTTTTT. Its protein is CASSPEGNRLAGNTGELFF.